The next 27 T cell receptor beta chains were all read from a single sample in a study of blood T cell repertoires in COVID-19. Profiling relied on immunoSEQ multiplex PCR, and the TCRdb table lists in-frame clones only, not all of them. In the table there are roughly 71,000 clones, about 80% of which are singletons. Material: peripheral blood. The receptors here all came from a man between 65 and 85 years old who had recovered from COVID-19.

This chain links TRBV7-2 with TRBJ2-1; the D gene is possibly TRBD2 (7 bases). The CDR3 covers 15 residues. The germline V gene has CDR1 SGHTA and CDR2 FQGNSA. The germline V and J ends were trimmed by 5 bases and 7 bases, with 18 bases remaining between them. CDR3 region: CASSPRGGTGNEQFF. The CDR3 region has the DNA TGTGCCAGCAGCCCGAGGGGGGGAACGGGGAATGAGCAGTTCTTC.

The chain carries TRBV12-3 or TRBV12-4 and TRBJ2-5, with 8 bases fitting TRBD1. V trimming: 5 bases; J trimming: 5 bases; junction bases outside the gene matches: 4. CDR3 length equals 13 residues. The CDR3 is CASSPDRAETQYF. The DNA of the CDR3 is TGTGCCAGCAGTCCGGACAGGGCTGAGACCCAGTACTTC.

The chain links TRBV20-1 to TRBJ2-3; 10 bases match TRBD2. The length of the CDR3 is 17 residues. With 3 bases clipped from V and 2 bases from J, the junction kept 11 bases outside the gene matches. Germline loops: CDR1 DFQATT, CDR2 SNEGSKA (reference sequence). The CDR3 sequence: CSASSGASGSYTDTQYF. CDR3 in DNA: TGCAGTGCTAGTTCGGGTGCTAGCGGGAGCTACACAGATACGCAGTATTTT.

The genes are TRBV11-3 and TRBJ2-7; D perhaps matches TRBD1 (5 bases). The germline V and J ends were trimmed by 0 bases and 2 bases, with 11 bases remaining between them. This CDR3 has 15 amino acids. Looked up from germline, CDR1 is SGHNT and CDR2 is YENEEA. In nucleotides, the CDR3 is TGTGCCAGCAGCTTAGACAGGGTAGTTACCTACGAGCAGTACTTC. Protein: CASSLDRVVTYEQYF.

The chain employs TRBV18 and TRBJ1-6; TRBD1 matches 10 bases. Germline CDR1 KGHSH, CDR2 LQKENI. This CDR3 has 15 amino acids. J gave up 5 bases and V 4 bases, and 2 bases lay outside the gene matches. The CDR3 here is CASSQGTGDNSPLHF. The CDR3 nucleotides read TGTGCCAGCTCACAGGGGACAGGGGATAATTCACCCCTCCACTTT.

The CDR3 DNA is TGTGCCAGCAGTTTTGGAGAGTACGAGCAGTACTTC. Protein: CASSFGEYEQYF. This chain links TRBV6-2 or TRBV6-3 with TRBJ2-7; D is undetermined. V was shortened by 4 bases and J by 4 bases, with 8 bases between the two germline ends. The CDR3 consists of 12 residues. Germline-derived CDR1 and CDR2 are MNHEY and SVGEGT.

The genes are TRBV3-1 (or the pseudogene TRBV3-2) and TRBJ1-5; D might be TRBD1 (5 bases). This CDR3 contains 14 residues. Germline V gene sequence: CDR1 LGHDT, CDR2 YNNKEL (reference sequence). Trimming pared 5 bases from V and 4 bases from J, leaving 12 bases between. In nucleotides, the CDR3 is TGTGCCAGCAGCTTAGGACATGAAAATCAGCCCCAGCATTTT. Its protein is CASSLGHENQPQHF.

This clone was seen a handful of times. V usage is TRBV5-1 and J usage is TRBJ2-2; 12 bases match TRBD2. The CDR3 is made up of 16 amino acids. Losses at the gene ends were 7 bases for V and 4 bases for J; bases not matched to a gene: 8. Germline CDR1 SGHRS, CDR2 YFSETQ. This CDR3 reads CASGPLAGGSTGELFF. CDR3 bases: TGCGCCAGCGGCCCACTAGCGGGAGGATCCACCGGGGAGCTGTTTTTT.

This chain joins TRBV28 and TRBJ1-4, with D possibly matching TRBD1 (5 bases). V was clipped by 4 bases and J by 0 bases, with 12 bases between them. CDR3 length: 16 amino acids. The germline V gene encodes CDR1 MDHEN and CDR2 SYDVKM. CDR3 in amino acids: CASSSPRGTTNEKLFF. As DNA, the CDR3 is TGTGCCAGCAGTTCACCCCGGGGGACAACTAATGAAAAACTGTTTTTT. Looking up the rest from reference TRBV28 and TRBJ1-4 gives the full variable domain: DVKVTQSSRYLVKRTGEKVFLECVQDMDHENMFWYRQDPGLGLRLIYFSYDVKMKEKGDIPEGYSVSREKKERFSLILESASTNQTSMYLCASSSPRGTTNEKLFFGSGTQLSVL.

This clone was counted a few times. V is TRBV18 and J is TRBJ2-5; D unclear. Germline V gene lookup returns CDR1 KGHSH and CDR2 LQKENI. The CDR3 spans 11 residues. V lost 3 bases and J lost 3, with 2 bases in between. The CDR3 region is CASSPEETQYF. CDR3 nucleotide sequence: TGTGCCAGCTCACCCGAAGAGACCCAGTACTTC. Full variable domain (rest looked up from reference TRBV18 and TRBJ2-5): NAGVMQNPRHLVRRRGQEARLRCSPMKGHSHVYWYRQLPEEGLKFMVYLQKENIIDESGMPKERFSAEFPKEGPSILRIQQVVRGDSAAYFCASSPEETQYFGPGTRLLVL.

The CDR3 protein is CASSQTGTAGLAYF. CDR3 DNA: TGTGCCAGCAGCCAGACCGGGACAGCGGGACTAGCTTACTTC. This chain joins TRBV11-2 and TRBJ2-7; 9 nucleotides match TRBD2. Trimming took 5 bases from V and 13 from J; bases not matched to a gene: 15. Germline V lookup: CDR1 SGHAT, CDR2 FQNNGV. The CDR3 consists of 14 residues.

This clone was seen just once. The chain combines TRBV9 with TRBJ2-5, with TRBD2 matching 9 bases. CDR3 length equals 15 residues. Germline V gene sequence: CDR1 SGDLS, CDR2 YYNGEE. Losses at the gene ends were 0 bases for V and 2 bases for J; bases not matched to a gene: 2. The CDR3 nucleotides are TGTGCCAGCAGCGTAGTAGGACTAGCGCAAGAGACCCAGTACTTC. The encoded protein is CASSVVGLAQETQYF.

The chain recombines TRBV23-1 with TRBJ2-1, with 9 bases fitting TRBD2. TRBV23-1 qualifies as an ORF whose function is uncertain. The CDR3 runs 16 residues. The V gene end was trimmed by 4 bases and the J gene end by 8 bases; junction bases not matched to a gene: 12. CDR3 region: CASSPSRTSEVDEQFF. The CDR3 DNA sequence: TGCGCCAGCAGTCCGTCCCGGACTAGCGAGGTGGATGAGCAGTTCTTC.

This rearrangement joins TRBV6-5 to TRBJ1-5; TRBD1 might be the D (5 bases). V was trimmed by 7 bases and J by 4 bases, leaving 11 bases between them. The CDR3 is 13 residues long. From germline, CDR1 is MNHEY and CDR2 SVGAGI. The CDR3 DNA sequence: TGTGCCAGCATAGCAGGGTGGAATCAGCCCCAGCATTTT. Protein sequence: CASIAGWNQPQHF.

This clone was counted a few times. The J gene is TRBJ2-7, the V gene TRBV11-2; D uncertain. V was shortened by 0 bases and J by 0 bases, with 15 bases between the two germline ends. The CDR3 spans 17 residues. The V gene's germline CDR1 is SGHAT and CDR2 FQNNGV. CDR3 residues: CASSLDHFDTNSYEQYF. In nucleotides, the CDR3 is TGTGCCAGCAGCTTAGATCATTTCGACACCAACTCCTACGAGCAGTACTTC. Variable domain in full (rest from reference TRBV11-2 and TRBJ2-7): EAGVAQSPRYKIIEKRQSVAFWCNPISGHATLYWYQQILGQGPKLLIQFQNNGVVDDSQLPKDRFSAERLKGVDSTLKIQPAKLEDSAVYLCASSLDHFDTNSYEQYFGPGTRLTVT.

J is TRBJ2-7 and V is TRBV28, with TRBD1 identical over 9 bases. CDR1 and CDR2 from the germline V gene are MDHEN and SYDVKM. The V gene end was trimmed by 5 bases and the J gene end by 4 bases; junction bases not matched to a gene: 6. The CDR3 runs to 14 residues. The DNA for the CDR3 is TGTGCCAGCAGTCCCCCAGGGACAGGGTACGAGCAGTACTTC. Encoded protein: CASSPPGTGYEQYF.

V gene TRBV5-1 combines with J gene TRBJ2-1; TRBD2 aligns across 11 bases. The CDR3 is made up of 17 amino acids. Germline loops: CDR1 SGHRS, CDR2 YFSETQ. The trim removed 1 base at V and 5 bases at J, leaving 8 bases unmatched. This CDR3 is CASSLNTGTSGDNEQFF. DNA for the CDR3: TGCGCCAGCAGCTTGAATACCGGGACTAGCGGAGACAATGAGCAGTTCTTC.

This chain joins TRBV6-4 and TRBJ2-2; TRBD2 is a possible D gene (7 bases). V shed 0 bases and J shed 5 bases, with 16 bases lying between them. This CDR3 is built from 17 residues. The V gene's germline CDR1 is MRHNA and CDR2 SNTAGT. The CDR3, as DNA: TGTGCCAGCAGTGACTCGGGAGGGGGGCGTGGAACCGGGGAGCTGTTTTTT. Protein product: CASSDSGGGRGTGELFF.

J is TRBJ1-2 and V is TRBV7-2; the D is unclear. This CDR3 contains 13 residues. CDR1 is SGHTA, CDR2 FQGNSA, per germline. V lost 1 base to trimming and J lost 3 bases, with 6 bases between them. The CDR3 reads CASSLVGDYGYTF. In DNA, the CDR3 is TGTGCCAGCAGCTTAGTCGGGGACTATGGCTACACCTTC. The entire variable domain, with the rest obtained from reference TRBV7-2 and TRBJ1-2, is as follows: GAGVSQSPSNKVTEKGKDVELRCDPISGHTALYWYRQSLGQGLEFLIYFQGNSAPDKSGLPSDRFSAERTGGSVSTLTIQRTQQEDSAVYLCASSLVGDYGYTFGSGTRLTVV.

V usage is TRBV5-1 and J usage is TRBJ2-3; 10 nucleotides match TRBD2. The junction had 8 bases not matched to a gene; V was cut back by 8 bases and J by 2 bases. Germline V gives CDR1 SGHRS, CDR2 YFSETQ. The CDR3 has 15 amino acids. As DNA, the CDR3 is TGCGCCAGTGGAGCTAGCGGGGGCATCACAGATACGCAGTATTTT. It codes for CASGASGGITDTQYF.

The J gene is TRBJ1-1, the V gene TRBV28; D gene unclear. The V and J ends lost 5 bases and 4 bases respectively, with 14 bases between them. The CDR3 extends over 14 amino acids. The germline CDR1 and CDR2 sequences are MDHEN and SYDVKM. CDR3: CASSLNRGGTEAFF. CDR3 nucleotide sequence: TGTGCCAGCAGTCTAAACCGGGGAGGCACTGAAGCTTTCTTT.

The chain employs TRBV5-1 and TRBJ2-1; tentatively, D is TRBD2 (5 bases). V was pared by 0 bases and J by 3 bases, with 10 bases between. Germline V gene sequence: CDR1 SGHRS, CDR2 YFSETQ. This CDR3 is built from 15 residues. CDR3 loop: CASSLVEAGYNEQFF. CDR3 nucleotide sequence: TGCGCCAGCAGCTTGGTCGAGGCGGGCTACAATGAGCAGTTCTTC.

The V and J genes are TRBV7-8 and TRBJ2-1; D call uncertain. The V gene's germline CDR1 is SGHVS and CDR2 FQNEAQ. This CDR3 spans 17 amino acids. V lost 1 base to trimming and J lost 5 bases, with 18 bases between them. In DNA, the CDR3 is TGTGCCAGCAGCTTAGAGCCCTATCTCTCCCTGGACAATGAGCAGTTCTTC. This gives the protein CASSLEPYLSLDNEQFF. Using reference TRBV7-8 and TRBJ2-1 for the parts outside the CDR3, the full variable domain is GAGVSQSPRYKVAKRGQDVALRCDPISGHVSLFWYQQALGQGPEFLTYFQNEAQLDKSGLPSDRFFAERPEGSVSTLKIQRTQQEDSAVYLCASSLEPYLSLDNEQFFGPGTRLTVL.

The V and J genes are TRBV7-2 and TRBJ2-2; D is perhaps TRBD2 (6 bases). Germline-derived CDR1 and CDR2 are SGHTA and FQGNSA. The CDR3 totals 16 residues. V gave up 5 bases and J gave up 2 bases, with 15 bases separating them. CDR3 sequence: CASSPHGGTNTGELFF. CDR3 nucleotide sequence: TGTGCCAGCAGCCCGCATGGAGGGACTAACACCGGGGAGCTGTTTTTT.

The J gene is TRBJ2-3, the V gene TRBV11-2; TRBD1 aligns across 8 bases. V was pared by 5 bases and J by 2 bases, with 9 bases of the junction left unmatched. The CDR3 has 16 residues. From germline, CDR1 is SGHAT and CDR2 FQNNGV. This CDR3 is CASSPRSQGATDTQYF. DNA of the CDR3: TGTGCCAGCAGCCCCCGTTCCCAGGGGGCCACAGATACGCAGTATTTT.

As DNA, the CDR3 is TGTGCCAGCAGCTTCGGACAGGGCTACACTGAAGCTTTCTTT. Its translation: CASSFGQGYTEAFF. The chain employs TRBV11-3 and TRBJ1-1, with 8 bases fitting TRBD1. Germline-derived CDR1 and CDR2 are SGHNT and YENEEA. The length of the CDR3 is 14 residues. J gave up 3 bases and V 3 bases, and 3 bases lay outside the gene matches.

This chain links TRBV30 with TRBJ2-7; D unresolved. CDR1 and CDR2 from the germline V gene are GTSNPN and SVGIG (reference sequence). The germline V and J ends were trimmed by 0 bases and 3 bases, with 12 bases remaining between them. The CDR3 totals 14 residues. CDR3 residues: CAWSVGRYYYEQYF. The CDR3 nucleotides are TGTGCCTGGAGTGTAGGCAGATACTACTACGAGCAGTACTTC.